Listed here are 23 T cell receptor beta chains from one sample, sequenced in a study of T cells after yellow fever vaccination. TCRdb processed the 5' RACE reads anew with MiXCR; each CDR3 protein has one entry. The sample yields about 340,000 distinct CDR3 sequences, about 8.7% seen once. The material was PBMCs, obtained on the day of the first yellow fever vaccination. The receptor source for this set is a man aged 18 to 30 who received the YFV17D yellow fever vaccine.

J is TRBJ2-3 and V is TRBV7-9; a weak D match, TRBD2 (5 bases). The CDR3 is made up of 17 amino acids. Germline CDR1 is SEHNR and CDR2 is FQNEAQ (reference sequence). Trimming shortened V by 6 bases and J by 1 base, and 20 bases separated the two germline ends. In nucleotides, the CDR3 is TGTGCCAGCAGGGCCGACGGGAACGCGTGGCGCACAGATACGCAGTATTTT. Translation: CASRADGNAWRTDTQYF.

This clonotype was counted a few times. This chain joins TRBV12-3 or TRBV12-4 and TRBJ1-2; D perhaps matches TRBD1 (6 bases). This CDR3 has 16 amino acids. Trimming left V 5 bases short and J 4 bases short, with 20 bases between. The CDR3 DNA is TGTGCCAGCAGTCGACAGGCTAAAATTCCGATCTATGGCTACACCTTC. Protein sequence: CASSRQAKIPIYGYTF.

This clonotype was detected only a few times. The chain is built from TRBV5-1 and TRBJ2-3, with no clear D. Germline lookup yields CDR1 SGHRS and CDR2 YFSETQ. The CDR3 has 16 residues. Trimming cost V 7 bases and J 0 bases, with 18 bases left between them. The CDR3 loop is CASGQAAQTSTDTQYF. CDR3 nucleotides: TGCGCCAGCGGCCAGGCGGCACAAACAAGCACAGATACGCAGTATTTT.

The chain carries TRBV5-1 and TRBJ1-1; tentatively, D is TRBD1 (6 bases). The CDR3 runs 17 residues. Germline assignment: CDR1 SGHRS and CDR2 YFSETQ. Between the trimmed V and J ends, which lost 4 bases and 0 bases, there was a span of 19 bases. The CDR3, as DNA: TGCGCCAGCAGCCCCTGGGGGGACAACGACATGAACACTGAAGCTTTCTTT. Amino acid sequence: CASSPWGDNDMNTEAFF.

To note about this clonotype: A read error may account for a junction end that differs from germline. The V gene is TRBV7-7, the J gene TRBJ2-1; D not resolved. The CDR3 contains 13 residues. Germline values: CDR1 SSHAT, CDR2 FNYEAQ (reference sequence). CDR3 amino acids: CASSLGINNEQFF. CDR3 coding DNA: TGTGCTAGCAGCTTAGGAATAAACAATGAGCAGTTCTTC.

This clonotype was seen only a few times. The V and J genes are TRBV4-1 and TRBJ2-3, with a tentative D call TRBD2 (7 bases). CDR1 is MGHRA and CDR2 is YSYEKL in the germline V gene. There are 17 residues in the CDR3. The V and J ends lost 4 bases and 5 bases respectively, with 22 bases between them. The CDR3 region has the DNA TGCGCCAGCAGCCCACAGGGAGGGTATCCTGGGCGAGATACGCAGTATTTT. Translating gives CASSPQGGYPGRDTQYF.

On this clonotype: The germline gene is not matched at one end of the junction; a read error may be the cause. The chain joins TRBV11-2 to TRBJ2-3, with TRBD2 identical over 9 bases. Germline lookup yields CDR1 SGHAT and CDR2 FQNNGV. This CDR3 comprises 16 residues. The CDR3 protein is CASSLVAGARTGTQYF. For the CDR3, the DNA is TGTGCCAGCAGCTTAGTAGCGGGGGCCCGCACAGGTACGCAGTATTTT.

This chain connects TRBV29-1 to TRBJ2-6; D uncertain. Germline V gene sequence: CDR1 SQVTM, CDR2 ANQGSEA. V lost 5 bases, J lost 0 bases, and 20 bases lay in between. The CDR3 totals 18 residues. The chain's CDR3 is CSVLRTPGRFSGANVLTF. CDR3 DNA: TGCAGCGTTCTACGTACCCCAGGCCGGTTCTCTGGGGCCAACGTCCTGACTTTC.

This clonotype was observed a few times. This chain connects TRBV5-4 to TRBJ1-1, with 8 bases identical to TRBD1. There are 15 residues in the CDR3. Trimming cost V 0 bases and J 4 bases; bases outside gene matches: 5. CDR1 and CDR2 (germline): SGHNT, YYREEE (reference sequence). The CDR3 sequence is CASSLGQGAITEAFF. The CDR3, as DNA: TGTGCCAGCAGCTTGGGGCAGGGGGCGATCACTGAAGCTTTCTTT.

The gene calls are TRBV5-1 and TRBJ1-3; D gene unclear. V shed 4 bases and J shed 4 bases, with 18 bases lying between them. Germline V lookup: CDR1 SGHRS, CDR2 YFSETQ. CDR3 size: 16 residues. The CDR3 region has the DNA TGCGCCAGCAGCCAAGCCAATGTGGGGATGGGAAACACCATATATTTT. It translates to CASSQANVGMGNTIYF.

This chain connects TRBV20-1 to TRBJ2-1; TRBD2 agrees at 11 bases. The germline gives CDR1 DFQATT, CDR2 SNEGSKA (reference sequence). This CDR3 has 16 residues. The junction had 7 bases not matched to a gene; V was cut back by 2 bases and J by 4 bases. CDR3 protein: CSARPVLAGVYNEQFF. The CDR3, as DNA: TGCAGTGCTAGACCAGTACTAGCGGGGGTTTACAATGAGCAGTTCTTC.

Note on this clonotype: In this CDR3 the conserved last residue, phenylalanine or tryptophan, is missing, so a read error is likely. The V gene is TRBV14, the J gene TRBJ2-7; D possibly uses TRBD1 or TRBD2 (5 bases each). V lost 5 bases to trimming and J lost 2 bases, with 13 bases between them. The CDR3 has 14 residues. Germline lookup yields CDR1 SGHDN and CDR2 FVKESK. The CDR3 spells CASSAGTVTYEQYD. CDR3 in DNA: TGTGCCAGCAGCGCAGGGACGGTAACCTACGAGCAGTACGAC.

The gene calls are TRBV29-1 and TRBJ1-1; 7 bases match TRBD1. The germline V gene encodes CDR1 SQVTM and CDR2 ANQGSEA. The CDR3 contains 13 residues. J lost 4 bases, V lost 5 bases, and 7 bases had no gene match. The CDR3 sequence: CSVRGPEGTEAFF. The CDR3 bases are TGCAGCGTTAGGGGGCCAGAAGGCACTGAAGCTTTCTTT.

The sample holds a few counts of this clonotype. CDR3 sequence reads: CASSVTGGGQPQHF. CDR3 DNA: TGTGCCAGTAGTGTGACAGGGGGCGGGCAGCCCCAGCATTTT. The genes are TRBV19 and TRBJ1-5, with 10 bases that match TRBD1. With V trimmed by 5 bases and J by 7 bases, 5 bases remained unmatched. The CDR3 is 14 residues long. Germline lookup yields CDR1 LNHDA and CDR2 SQIVND (reference sequence). The full variable domain, its missing parts supplied by reference TRBV19 and TRBJ1-5, is DGGITQSPKYLFRKEGQNVTLSCEQNLNHDAMYWYRQDPGQGLRLIYYSQIVNDFQKGDIAEGYSVSREKKESFPLTVTSAQKNPTAFYLCASSVTGGGQPQHFGDGTRLSIL.

This clonotype was recorded many times. The CDR3 protein is CATSPASGGADTQYF. The DNA for the CDR3 is TGTGCCACCAGTCCTGCTAGCGGGGGGGCAGATACGCAGTATTTT. The rearrangement joins TRBV24-1 to TRBJ2-3; 12 bases are shared with TRBD2. Per the germline V gene, CDR1 is KGHDR and CDR2 is SFDVKD. Trimming cost V 6 bases and J 4 bases; bases outside gene matches: 4. CDR3 length: 15 amino acids.

The chain couples TRBV7-2 to TRBJ2-7, with 9 bases identical to TRBD1. Germline V gives CDR1 SGHTA, CDR2 FQGNSA. The CDR3 consists of 15 residues. V shed 5 bases and J 2 bases; nucleotides not matched to a gene: 7. The CDR3 sequence is CASSPAGTGTYEQYF. CDR3 coding DNA: TGTGCCAGCAGCCCAGCGGGGACAGGGACCTACGAGCAGTACTTC.

This clonotype was picked up a small number of times. This rearrangement joins TRBV19 to TRBJ2-7; TRBD1 aligns across 9 bases. The CDR3 loop spans 14 amino acids. In germline, CDR1 is LNHDA, CDR2 SQIVND (reference sequence). The trim removed 6 bases at V and 5 bases at J, leaving 8 bases unmatched. CDR3 sequence reads: CASSFRDRADEQYF. CDR3 nucleotide sequence: TGTGCCAGTAGCTTCCGGGACAGGGCCGACGAGCAGTACTTC.

The chain links TRBV20-1 to TRBJ1-1; D is ambiguous. The V end was cut by 3 bases, the J end by 2 bases, with 7 bases between. The CDR3 has 12 residues. Germline values: CDR1 DFQATT, CDR2 SNEGSKA (reference sequence). The CDR3 region has the DNA TGCAGTGCTAGTGATGTTAACACTGAAGCTTTCTTT. This translates into CSASDVNTEAFF.

The genes are TRBV20-1 and TRBJ2-1; TRBD1 agrees at 9 bases. The germline gives CDR1 DFQATT, CDR2 SNEGSKA (reference sequence). There are 12 residues in the CDR3. The DNA of the CDR3 is TGCAGACAGGGGGCCGACTACAATGAGCAGTTCTTC. It encodes CRQGADYNEQFF.

V usage is TRBV7-9 and J usage is TRBJ2-3; perhaps TRBD2 as D (5 bases). The CDR3 sequence is 14 residues long. Germline V gene data show CDR1 as SEHNR and CDR2 as FQNEAQ (reference sequence). V dropped 5 bases and J dropped 0 bases, with 9 bases sitting between them. The CDR3 loop reads CASSADLSTDTQYF. In DNA, the CDR3 is TGTGCCAGCAGCGCGGACTTAAGCACAGATACGCAGTATTTT. Full variable domain (missing parts from reference TRBV7-9 and TRBJ2-3): DTGVSQNPRHKITKRGQNVTFRCDPISEHNRLYWYRQTLGQGPEFLTYFQNEAQLEKSRLLSDRFSAERPKGSFSTLEIQRTEQGDSAMYLCASSADLSTDTQYFGPGTRLTVL.

The table lists this clonotype with a few counts. The chain carries TRBV27 and TRBJ1-6; tentative D call: TRBD1 (6 bases). Germline V lookup: CDR1 MNHEY, CDR2 SMNVEV (reference sequence). V dropped 4 bases and J dropped 9 bases, with 13 bases sitting between them. CDR3 size: 14 residues. CDR3 in amino acids: CASSSPLRGSPLHF. The CDR3 bases are TGTGCCAGCAGTTCCCCACTCAGGGGTTCACCCCTCCACTTT.

J is TRBJ2-7 and V is TRBV10-1, with 8 nucleotides matching TRBD1. Germline CDR1 WNHNN, CDR2 SYGVQD (reference sequence). The CDR3 is 14 residues long. The ends lost 3 bases at V and 6 bases at J; junction bases unmatched: 7. The CDR3 DNA follows: TGCGCCAGCAGTGATCCGGACAGGGTCAGCGAGCAGTACTTC. Encoded protein: CASSDPDRVSEQYF.

The V call is TRBV4-1, the J call TRBJ1-2; a weak D match, TRBD1 (6 bases). The CDR3 is 14 amino acids. The V end lost 0 bases, the J end lost 5 bases, and 10 bases lay between the germline ends. Germline lookup yields CDR1 MGHRA and CDR2 YSYEKL. The CDR3 nucleotides read TGCGCCAGCAGCCAAGATCGGGGGCCTTATGGCTACACCTTC. It yields the protein CASSQDRGPYGYTF.